This T cell receptor beta chain emerged from a study of shared clonotypes between healthy human individuals. Study outcomes and limitations: As a rule, naive subsets had a larger estimated richness than memory subsets.

In germline, CDR1 is MNHEY, CDR2 SVGAGI. Trimming took 5 bases from V and 3 from J; bases not matched to a gene: 6. The CDR3 extends over 15 amino acids. TCRdb's table, derived via immunoSEQ multiplex PCR, lists solely in-frame clones and lacks some. The repertoire has 1.5 million to 2.5 million clones, approximately 95% of them found once; the top ten carry 1% to 1.5%. The naive CD8 fraction comprised CD45RO-negative cells positively selected for CCR7 and excluded terminally differentiated effector memory CD45RA+ cells. Note on this clone: Antigen: not known.

The material sequenced was naive CD8+ T cells sorted from blood. The chain uses TRBV6-5 and TRBJ1-4, with 7 positions matching TRBD1. The sequence derives from a man aged 18 to 29 in good health. CDR3 sequence: CASSPDDRANEKLFF. CDR3 coding DNA: TGTGCCAGCAGTCCCGACGACAGGGCTAATGAAAAACTGTTTTTT.